This entry is about one T cell receptor (beta chain). Its antigen is unknown. This entry is derived from a study of T cell repertoires in cytomegalovirus infection. Study summary: Peptides in the study included HLA-C-restricted and HLA-B-restricted CMV epitopes. Indicated by public TCR beta signatures were CMV infection and matching HLA type. Study conclusions and caveats: What dominated the ex vivo response were HLA-C-restricted CMV-specific TCR beta clonotypes. Cumulated frequencies of public TCR beta families served to identify carriers of CMV plus the relevant HLA.

The CDR3 consists of 13 residues. The V end was cut by 10 bases, the J end by 5 bases, with 18 bases between. The germline CDR1 and CDR2 sequences are MNHNS and SASEGT. TCRdb processed the reads anew with MiXCR; each CDR3 protein has one entry. The table has 550,000 to 700,000 distinct CDR3 sequences, approximately 40% seen once; the top ten hold about half. The chain combines TRBV6-1 with TRBJ2-7; D is possibly TRBD2 (6 bases). This specimen consisted of cultured PBMCs, obtained from culture after CMV antigen stimulation. The source is a human donor in good health (CMV status not recorded). Some clones in this sample may be carry-over from other donors' samples. The CDR3 spells CAILGLPTDEQYF. As DNA, the CDR3 is TGTGCCATCCTCGGACTACCCACAGACGAGCAGTACTTC.